These 27 T cell receptor beta chains were all obtained from the same sample, sequenced in a study of graft-versus-host responses after intestinal transplantation. This table comes from immunoSEQ multiplex PCR, and its TCRdb copy is limited to in-frame clones, with some not included. The data hold about 97,000 clones, with about nine tenths observed a single time. Antigens for these TCRs are unknown. The sequencing here drew on unstimulated CD4+ T cells sorted from spleen or lymph node cells, taken before transplant. All receptors come from a human donor who was the organ donor for an intestinal transplant.

The CDR3 loop is CASSLTDSYGYTF. CDR3 sequence (DNA): TGTGCCAGCAGCTTAACGGACAGCTATGGCTACACCTTC. The chain links TRBV7-9 to TRBJ1-2, with a possible D match to TRBD1 (6 bases). The CDR3 sequence is 13 residues long. Germline V gene data show CDR1 as SEHNR and CDR2 as FQNEAQ (reference sequence). Between the trimmed V and J ends, which lost 2 bases and 4 bases, there was a span of 8 bases.

The V gene is TRBV28, the J gene TRBJ1-6; 8 nucleotides agree with TRBD1. Trimming at V came to 6 bases and at J to 0 bases, leaving 4 bases not matched to a gene. Germline CDR1 and CDR2: MDHEN and SYDVKM. This CDR3 is built from 16 residues. CDR3 bases: TGTGCCAGCAGCCGGGACAGGAGCTCCTATAATTCACCCCTCCACTTT. Protein sequence: CASSRDRSSYNSPLHF.

The DNA of the CDR3 is TGTGCCAGCAGCGACAACAGGGGAACACGAAATTCACCCCTCCACTTT. Translating gives CASSDNRGTRNSPLHF. The rearrangement uses TRBV9 and TRBJ1-6; 7 positions agree with TRBD1. Per the germline V gene, CDR1 is SGDLS and CDR2 is YYNGEE. The V gene end was trimmed by 3 bases and the J gene end by 7 bases; junction bases not matched to a gene: 10. CDR3 length: 16 amino acids. Variable domain in full (rest from reference TRBV9 and TRBJ1-6): DSGVTQTPKHLITATGQRVTLRCSPRSGDLSVYWYQQSLDQGLQFLIQYYNGEERAKGNILERFSAQQFPDLHSELNLSSLELGDSALYFCASSDNRGTRNSPLHFGNGTRLTVT.

The chain has TRBV7-9 and TRBJ1-3, with D uncertain. This CDR3 is built from 16 residues. V was trimmed by 6 bases and J by 0 bases, leaving 15 bases between them. Germline values: CDR1 SEHNR, CDR2 FQNEAQ (reference sequence). CDR3 protein: CASRLAGEGSGNTIYF. In DNA form, the CDR3 reads TGTGCCAGCAGGTTGGCCGGGGAGGGCTCTGGAAACACCATATATTTT.

The chain employs TRBV7-8 and TRBJ2-5, with 7 positions matching TRBD2. Trimming took 3 bases from V and 4 from J; bases not matched to a gene: 11. The CDR3 contains 16 residues. Germline lookup yields CDR1 SGHVS and CDR2 FQNEAQ. Written as DNA, the CDR3 is TGTGCCAGCAGCTTTGGGAGGGTTGGTAGGACAGAGACCCAGTACTTC. Amino acids: CASSFGRVGRTETQYF.

This chain links TRBV9 with TRBJ1-2; maybe TRBD1 (6 bases). CDR1 is SGDLS, CDR2 YYNGEE, per germline. Trimming took 3 bases from V and 4 from J, leaving 10 bases between them. The length of the CDR3 is 13 residues. The CDR3 DNA reads as TGTGCCAGCAGCGCCACAGGGCGCTATGGCTACACCTTC. This sequence encodes CASSATGRYGYTF.

The chain uses TRBV19 and TRBJ2-7; 7 nucleotides align to TRBD1. V lost 2 bases, J lost 3 bases, and 13 bases stayed unmatched. The CDR3 extends over 17 amino acids. Germline values: CDR1 LNHDA, CDR2 SQIVND (reference sequence). The CDR3 region is CASSISPWTGPFYEQYF. The CDR3, as DNA: TGTGCCAGTAGTATATCCCCATGGACAGGTCCTTTCTACGAGCAGTACTTC.

This clone was observed a few times. The rearrangement uses TRBV4-1 and TRBJ1-5; D is unclear. This CDR3 contains 14 residues. V lost 2 bases and J lost 7, with 12 bases in between. Germline CDR1 is MGHRA and CDR2 is YSYEKL. In DNA, the CDR3 is TGCGCCAGCAGCCAATTAGAGGTCGGCCAGCCCCAGCATTTT. This codes for CASSQLEVGQPQHF.

This clone showed up just once. The V and J genes are TRBV4-2 and TRBJ2-5, with 9 nucleotides matching TRBD1. The DNA end lines up better with TRBJ2-7; the J call may be wrong. The CDR3 totals 14 residues. Per germline, CDR1 LGHNA and CDR2 YNFKEQ. The CDR3, as DNA: TGTGCCAGCAGTCACGGACAGGGGACCTACGAGCAGTACTTC. Its protein product is CASSHGQGTYEQYF.

The rearrangement uses TRBV6-6 and TRBJ1-1; tentative D call: TRBD1 (5 bases). V lost 9 bases to trimming and J lost 6 bases, with 20 bases between them. This CDR3 is built from 14 residues. The germline CDR1 and CDR2 sequences are MNHNY and SVGAGI (reference sequence). CDR3 bases: TGTGCCAGTGAACTTGGGGCACCGCCGGCTGAAGCTTTCTTT. This encodes CASELGAPPAEAFF.

The genes are TRBV7-2 and TRBJ2-2; TRBD2 aligns across 8 bases. Germline CDR1 and CDR2: SGHTA and FQGNSA. The CDR3 loop spans 15 amino acids. The V gene end was trimmed by 1 base and the J gene end by 7 bases; junction bases not matched to a gene: 5. CDR3 sequence: CASSLGGTRIGELFF. CDR3 nucleotides: TGTGCCAGCAGCTTAGGTGGGACTAGAATCGGGGAGCTGTTTTTT.

This chain links TRBV27 with TRBJ2-4; 9 bases are shared with TRBD1. The V gene end was trimmed by 5 bases and the J gene end by 0 bases; junction bases not matched to a gene: 5. Germline assignment: CDR1 MNHEY and CDR2 SMNVEV (reference sequence). The CDR3 runs 16 residues. The CDR3 sequence: CASSLTGGLAKNIQYF. For the CDR3, the DNA is TGTGCCAGCAGTCTGACAGGGGGTCTAGCCAAAAACATTCAGTACTTC.

The V and J genes are TRBV4-2 and TRBJ2-1, with 12 bases identical to TRBD2. Germline V gene sequence: CDR1 LGHNA, CDR2 YNFKEQ. This CDR3 has 16 amino acids. V lost 7 bases to trimming and J lost 2 bases; unmatched junction nucleotides: 6. CDR3 protein: CASTVSSGGAYNEQFF. The DNA of the CDR3 is TGTGCCAGCACCGTTTCTAGCGGGGGGGCCTACAATGAGCAGTTCTTC.

The CDR3 DNA reads TGTGCCATCAGCGATACCAGGTATAATTCACCCCTCCACTTT. Protein product: CAISDTRYNSPLHF. The rearrangement uses TRBV10-3 and TRBJ1-6; D not certain. This CDR3 contains 14 residues. With 6 bases removed from V and 4 bases from J, the gap between germline ends came to 10 bases. Looked up from germline, CDR1 is ENHRY and CDR2 is SYGVKD.

The rearrangement uses TRBV4-2 and TRBJ1-5, with D possibly TRBD1 on 6 matching bases. V lost 3 bases and J lost 4, with 7 bases in between. Germline V gives CDR1 LGHNA, CDR2 YNFKEQ. The CDR3 has 13 residues. The CDR3 nucleotides are TGTGCCAGCAGCCAGGACAGAAATCAGCCCCAGCATTTT. This codes for CASSQDRNQPQHF.

This chain connects TRBV4-3 to TRBJ1-2, with 12 bases fitting TRBD1. Germline values: CDR1 LGHNA, CDR2 YSLEER. The CDR3 totals 17 residues. V was clipped by 0 bases and J by 7 bases; unmatched bases: 9. CDR3 nucleotides: TGCGCCAGCAGCCAAGATCTAGGGGACAGGGGGCGAGGTGGCTACACCTTC. Translating gives CASSQDLGDRGRGGYTF.

Regarding this clone: The CDR3 does not end in the conserved phenylalanine or tryptophan, so this is likely a read error. This chain uses TRBV30 with TRBJ2-4, with 8 nucleotides matching TRBD1. The length of the CDR3 is 16 residues. Germline V lookup: CDR1 GTSNPN, CDR2 SVGIG (reference sequence). The ends lost 1 base at V and 3 bases at J; junction bases unmatched: 8. CDR3 nucleotides: TGTGCCTGGAGTGAAACCCGCGACAGGGGCAAAAACATTCAGTACCTC. Amino acid sequence: CAWSETRDRGKNIQYL.

V gene TRBV7-3 combines with J gene TRBJ2-5; weak D call: TRBD2 (7 bases). Germline V gene data show CDR1 as SGHTA and CDR2 as FQGTGA. The CDR3 covers 15 residues. V was shortened by 4 bases and J by 7 bases, with 19 bases between the two germline ends. CDR3 bases: TGTGCCAGCAGCTCAACAGGGAGGGGAAGCGGGACCCAGTACTTC. It codes for CASSSTGRGSGTQYF.

The chain combines TRBV27 with TRBJ1-2, with D possibly matching TRBD1 (6 bases). Germline V gives CDR1 MNHEY, CDR2 SMNVEV (reference sequence). The ends were cut back, 6 bases at V and 0 bases at J, with 20 bases in the middle. This CDR3 has 17 residues. CDR3 in DNA: TGTGCCAGCAGCCCTGGGCGGGGGGCCCCAGCTAACTATGGCTACACCTTC. Residues: CASSPGRGAPANYGYTF.

The chain links TRBV7-4 to TRBJ1-5, with 10 bases matching TRBD1. From germline, CDR1 is SGHVT and CDR2 SQSDAQ. This CDR3 has 18 residues. Trimming cost V 1 base and J 4 bases; bases outside gene matches: 10. The CDR3 DNA reads TGTGCCAGCAGCTTAGAATTTTTGGGGACAGGGGAAAATCAGCCCCAGCATTTT. This codes for CASSLEFLGTGENQPQHF.

The chain couples TRBV6-1 to TRBJ1-5, with 9 bases that match TRBD1. With 5 bases clipped from V and 10 bases from J, the junction kept 9 bases outside the gene matches. The CDR3 spans 14 residues. Germline V gene data show CDR1 as MNHNS and CDR2 as SASEGT. CDR3 DNA: TGTGCCAGCAGTAAAGACAGGGGGGGGTATCCCCAGCATTTT. Residues: CASSKDRGGYPQHF.

This clone has only one observation. The chain links TRBV5-4 to TRBJ2-5; 7 bases match TRBD2. The germline CDR1 and CDR2 sequences are SGHNT and YYREEE (reference sequence). The junction had 7 bases not matched to a gene; V was cut back by 3 bases and J by 2 bases. There are 15 residues in the CDR3. The chain's CDR3 is CASSSPGLPQETQYF. The CDR3, as DNA: TGTGCCAGCAGCTCTCCGGGACTACCGCAAGAGACCCAGTACTTC.

The chain joins TRBV4-2 to TRBJ2-6; D not certain. The V gene's germline CDR1 is LGHNA and CDR2 YNFKEQ. Trimming pared 0 bases from V and 0 bases from J, leaving 12 bases between. This CDR3 region has 18 residues. CDR3 in amino acids: CASSQDPPGSSGANVLTF. The CDR3, as DNA: TGTGCCAGCAGCCAAGATCCCCCCGGGTCCTCTGGGGCCAACGTCCTGACTTTC.

V and J are TRBV4-2 and TRBJ2-7; D is possibly TRBD2 (6 bases). The CDR3 has 12 amino acids. V lost 0 bases and J lost 6, with 6 bases in between. Germline V gene data show CDR1 as LGHNA and CDR2 as YNFKEQ. The CDR3 protein is CASSQEGGEQYF. In DNA, the CDR3 is TGTGCCAGCAGCCAAGAGGGGGGCGAGCAGTACTTC.

This rearrangement joins TRBV18 to TRBJ1-5; possibly TRBD1 for D (5 bases). This CDR3 has 16 amino acids. Germline assignment: CDR1 KGHSH and CDR2 LQKENI. V dropped 3 bases and J dropped 3 bases, with 15 bases sitting between them. CDR3 in DNA: TGTGCCAGCTCACCTTGGGGCCGCCGGACCAATCAGCCCCAGCATTTT. Protein: CASSPWGRRTNQPQHF.

This clone has a single count. The chain joins TRBV7-2 to TRBJ1-1; D unresolved. The CDR3 totals 15 residues. Between the trimmed V and J ends, which lost 0 bases and 3 bases, there was a span of 11 bases. Germline CDR1 reads SGHTA; CDR2 reads FQGNSA. The CDR3, as DNA: TGTGCCAGCAGCTTAGCGGCCGGGTTCGACACTGAAGCTTTCTTT. Protein: CASSLAAGFDTEAFF.

The chain couples TRBV7-2 to TRBJ1-1, with 7 nucleotides matching TRBD1. The CDR3 runs to 15 residues. Trimming took 3 bases from V and 4 from J; bases not matched to a gene: 8. Germline-derived CDR1 and CDR2 are SGHTA and FQGNSA. CDR3 in DNA: TGTGCCAGCAGCTTCGACAGGGCTCGGGGCACTGAAGCTTTCTTT. This translates into CASSFDRARGTEAFF.